Below are 11 T cell receptor beta chains sequenced from a single sample in a study of blood T cells in healthy people across ages. A sample-barcoded 5' primer and a J-beta primer mix were used in a second PCR of roughly 6 to 11 cycles. TCRdb fed the 5' RACE reads into MiXCR, producing one record per CDR3 protein. The sample has some 1.6 million distinct CDR3 sequences; roughly 30% are singletons. Sample: blood. All receptors derive from a woman aged 25 to 39 in good health.

V and J are TRBV5-1 and TRBJ2-7; unclear D gene. Trimming shortened V by 5 bases and J by 2 bases, and 8 bases separated the two germline ends. Germline V gives CDR1 SGHRS, CDR2 YFSETQ. The length of the CDR3 is 12 residues. CDR3 loop: CASSTETYEQYF. The CDR3 DNA follows: TGCGCCAGCAGTACAGAGACCTACGAGCAGTACTTC.

This clonotype was seen more than once but under ten times. As DNA, the CDR3 is TGTGCCAGCAACACTAGGAAGGGGTACTCCAATGAGCAGTTCTTC. It specifies CASNTRKGYSNEQFF. This chain links TRBV7-9 with TRBJ2-1; either TRBD1 or TRBD2 may supply D (5 bases each). The V gene's germline CDR1 is SEHNR and CDR2 FQNEAQ (reference sequence). The CDR3 consists of 15 residues. Trimming shortened V by 7 bases and J by 6 bases, and 19 bases separated the two germline ends.

The chain links TRBV27 to TRBJ2-3, with TRBD2 matching 9 bases. The CDR3 consists of 16 residues. With V trimmed by 7 bases and J by 0 bases, 8 bases remained unmatched. From germline, CDR1 is MNHEY and CDR2 SMNVEV (reference sequence). The CDR3 DNA reads TGTGCCAGCACCGGGGCGGGAGGGCCTAGCACAGATACGCAGTATTTT. This encodes CASTGAGGPSTDTQYF.

V is TRBV7-8 and J is TRBJ1-6, with unresolved D. CDR1 SGHVS and CDR2 FQNEAQ come from the germline V gene. CDR3 length: 16 residues. With 1 base removed from V and 5 bases from J, the gap between germline ends came to 12 bases. CDR3 bases: TGTGCCAGCAGCTTAGTCCCAGGCCCAAATAATTCACCCCTCCACTTT. Amino acid sequence: CASSLVPGPNNSPLHF.

The J gene is TRBJ2-1, the V gene TRBV28; 8 nucleotides match TRBD2. The CDR3 has 17 amino acids. The V gene's germline CDR1 is MDHEN and CDR2 SYDVKM. The J segment lost 8 bases and the V segment lost 5 bases, leaving 17 bases of the junction unmatched. For the CDR3, the DNA is TGTGCCAGCAGTCCCTCTTTGAGCGGGAGTGATATCGATGAGCAGTTCTTC. Translated: CASSPSLSGSDIDEQFF.

In DNA form, the CDR3 reads TGTGCCAGCAGCCCGGAAGAGGGGGAGTACAATGAGCAGTTCTTC. It codes for CASSPEEGEYNEQFF. The chain is built from TRBV5-4 and TRBJ2-1, with TRBD1 as a possible D gene (6 bases). The V gene lost 4 bases and the J gene lost 4 bases, with 15 bases spanning the gap. This CDR3 is built from 15 residues. CDR1 and CDR2 (germline): SGHNT, YYREEE (reference sequence).

This clonotype was seen a few times. The gene calls are TRBV7-2 and TRBJ2-1; no reliable D call. V gave up 2 bases and J gave up 2 bases, with 10 bases separating them. Per the germline V gene, CDR1 is SGHTA and CDR2 is FQGNSA. The CDR3 sequence is 15 residues long. CDR3 amino acids: CASSLNARTYNEQFF. The CDR3, as DNA: TGTGCCAGCAGCTTAAATGCCCGAACCTACAATGAGCAGTTCTTC.

The rearrangement links TRBV12-3 or TRBV12-4 to TRBJ2-1; 9 nucleotides match TRBD2. This CDR3 is 17 amino acids long. V was pared by 1 base and J by 1 base, with 5 bases of the junction left unmatched. CDR3 bases: TGTGCCAGCAGTTTAGGCGGGAGGGCCGAATCCTACAATGAGCAGTTCTTC. Protein sequence: CASSLGGRAESYNEQFF.

The chain carries TRBV5-1 and TRBJ2-3; a weak D match, TRBD2 (6 bases). The CDR3 loop spans 18 amino acids. Germline CDR1 reads SGHRS; CDR2 reads YFSETQ. The V and J ends lost 0 bases and 0 bases respectively, with 17 bases between them. The CDR3 sequence is CASSLARGEGASTDTQYF. The CDR3 coding sequence is TGCGCCAGCAGCTTGGCCCGCGGGGAAGGGGCTAGCACAGATACGCAGTATTTT.

In nucleotides, the CDR3 is TGCAGCGTCGAGACAACAGTGAACACTGAAGCTTTCTTT. Its translation is CSVETTVNTEAFF. V is TRBV29-1 and J is TRBJ1-1; no definite D call. CDR1 and CDR2 from the germline V gene are SQVTM and ANQGSEA. The CDR3 extends over 13 amino acids. Trimming cost V 6 bases and J 0 bases, with 11 bases left between them. The variable domain in full, completed from reference TRBV29-1 and TRBJ1-1, reads SAVISQKPSRDICQRGTSLTIQCQVDSQVTMMFWYRQQPGQSLTLIATANQGSEATYESGFVIDKFPISRPNLTFSTLTVSNMSPEDSSIYLCSVETTVNTEAFFGQGTRLTVV.

This clonotype turned up a few times. The chain is built from TRBV28 and TRBJ1-4; D not certain. Trimming removed 7 bases at V and 0 bases at J, with 12 bases between. The germline gives CDR1 MDHEN, CDR2 SYDVKM. The CDR3 extends over 15 amino acids. The CDR3 is CASTSASATNEKLFF. Written as DNA, the CDR3 is TGTGCCAGCACCTCTGCTTCTGCAACTAATGAAAAACTGTTTTTT.